This T cell receptor (beta chain) was found in a study of blood T cell repertoires in COVID-19. In the study overall: The origin of the acute and convalescent COVID-19 samples was the United States, Italy and Spain. T cells, B-cell-depleted T cells, or PBMCs supplied cDNA or gDNA.

Unmatched junction bases numbered 16, after V lost 4 bases and J lost 6 bases. The germline gives CDR1 MNHNS, CDR2 SASEGT. There are 17 residues in the CDR3. In the authors' workflow: Reference gene primers were amplified, and this amplification served to estimate nucleated cell counts. Libraries were prepared by immunoSEQ multiplex PCR; TCRdb keeps only in-frame clonotypes and omits some of them. V and J calls plus clone size are reproduced from that table; the DNA served to infer D and trimming. In the table there are fewer than 150,000 clones, 85% to 90% of which are singletons. This clone appeared a single time.

Sample: peripheral blood. The TCR comes from a man aged 50-59 years with active or convalescent COVID-19. The rearrangement links TRBV6-1 to TRBJ1-2, with 8 bases identical to TRBD1. This CDR3 reads CASSVAGQGTIQNGYTF. CDR3 sequence (DNA): TGTGCCAGCAGTGTCGCCGGACAGGGAACGATTCAGAATGGCTACACCTTC.